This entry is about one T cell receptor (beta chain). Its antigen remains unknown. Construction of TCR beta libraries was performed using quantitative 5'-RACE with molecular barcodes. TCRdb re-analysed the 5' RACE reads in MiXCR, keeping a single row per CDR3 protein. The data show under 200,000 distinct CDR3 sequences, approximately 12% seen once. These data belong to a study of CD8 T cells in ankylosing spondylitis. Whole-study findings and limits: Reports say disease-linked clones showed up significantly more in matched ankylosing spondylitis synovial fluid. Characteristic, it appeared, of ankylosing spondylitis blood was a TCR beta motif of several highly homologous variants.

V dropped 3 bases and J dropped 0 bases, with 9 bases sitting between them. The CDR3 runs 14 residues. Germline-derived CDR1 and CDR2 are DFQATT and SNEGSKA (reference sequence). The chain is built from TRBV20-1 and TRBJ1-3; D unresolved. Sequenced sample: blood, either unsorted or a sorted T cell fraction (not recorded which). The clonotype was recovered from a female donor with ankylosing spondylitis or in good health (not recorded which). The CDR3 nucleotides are TGCAGTGCTAGCTACCGGAACTCTGGAAACACCATATATTTT. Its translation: CSASYRNSGNTIYF.